These 2 T cell receptor beta chains originate from one sample sequenced in a study of naive and memory T cell subsets. The beta constant-region primer was an equimolar mix of two oligonucleotides covering TRBC1 and TRBC2. Four rounds of PCR amplified the ligated cDNA using nested alpha and beta constant-region primers plus SP2. Via MiXCR, TCRdb re-called the UMI-ligation and nested PCR reads, giving one row per CDR3 protein. This repertoire shows 100,000 to 150,000 distinct CDR3 sequences, 36% found once; its top ten account for approximately 0.9%. The sample taken for sequencing was central memory CD4+ T cells from blood. The receptors originated from a human donor in good health.

The J gene is TRBJ2-2, the V gene TRBV20-1, with 11 bases matching TRBD2. Germline V gene sequence: CDR1 DFQATT, CDR2 SNEGSKA (reference sequence). V was clipped by 6 bases and J by 4 bases; unmatched bases: 19. This CDR3 has 19 amino acids. CDR3 bases: TGCAGTGCAGCCCCAGCGCTAGCGGGAGGACCGTGGGGCACCGGGGAGCTGTTTTTT. It translates to CSAAPALAGGPWGTGELFF.

This clonotype was found a few times. In DNA, the CDR3 is TGCAGTGCTAGCAAGATAAACTCTGGAAACACCATATATTTT. Amino acid sequence: CSASKINSGNTIYF. The chain employs TRBV20-1 and TRBJ1-3; D uncertain. Trimming took 3 bases from V and 0 from J, leaving 9 bases between them. The CDR3 runs 14 residues. Germline-derived CDR1 and CDR2 are DFQATT and SNEGSKA (reference sequence).